Listed below are T cell receptor beta chains from one sample, sequenced in a study of cytomegalovirus exposure and HLA in healthy donors. The method was immunoSEQ multiplex PCR; TCRdb's version includes in-frame clones alone and lacks a portion of them. The sample shows some 99,000 clones, roughly 79% of them seen only once. Sequenced material: PBMCs. The receptors stem from a woman aged 25 to 39 in good health and CMV-seronegative. Each CDR3 is given with its conserved first and last residue. A D gene is named only where the DNA matches it firmly. Clone size is given for some rows only: seen once, a few or many times, or a class if the clone is expanded.

>TRBJ1-2|14|.|TRBV7-2|TRBD1
TGTGCCAGCAGCAAAGAGGGACAGGGGGGCCGGGACACCTTC
CASSKEGQGGRDTF
>TRBJ2-1|16|.|TRBV29-1|.
TGCAGCGTTGAATCATGGGGGGACTTCTCCTACAATGAGCAGTTCTTC
CSVESWGDFSYNEQFF
>TRBJ1-5|14|.|TRBV2|TRBD1
TGTGCCAGCAGGAGGGACAGGGGTGGTCAGCCCCAGCATTTT
CASRRDRGGQPQHF
>TRBJ2-1|17|few|TRBV4-3|.
TGCGCCAGCAGCGGTGGGGGTGGCGGGACCCCCGAAAATGAGCAGTTCTTC
CASSGGGGGTPENEQFF
>TRBJ2-1|16|.|TRBV6-5|TRBD2
TGTGCCAGCAGTTACACGAGGACTAGCGGGAGTAATGAGCAGTTCTTC
CASSYTRTSGSNEQFF
>TRBJ2-3|15|once|TRBV4-2|TRBD2
TGTGCCAGCAGCCAAGAGGCTAGCGGGATTGATACGCAGTATTTT
CASSQEASGIDTQYF
>TRBJ2-5|15|.|TRBV5-1|TRBD1
TGCGCCAGCAGTTTTACCGGGACAGGCCAAGAGACCCAGTACTTC
CASSFTGTGQETQYF
>TRBJ2-7|14|.|TRBV6-1|.
TGTGCCAGCAGTGATGCAGGGGGGCCCTACGAGCAGTACTTC
CASSDAGGPYEQYF
>TRBJ2-1|15|.|TRBV9|TRBD1
TGTGCCAGCAGCGTATTGTACAGGGGTGGGAAAAAGCAGTTCTTC
CASSVLYRGGKKQFF
>TRBJ1-2|13|.|TRBV7-3|TRBD1
TGTGCCAGCAGCACGGACAGGGGCTATGGCTACACCTTC
CASSTDRGYGYTF
>TRBJ2-2|17|.|TRBV5-1|TRBD2
TGCGCCAGCAGCTTCCTAGCGGGAGCTCAAGGAACCGGGGAGCTGTTTTTT
CASSFLAGAQGTGELFF
>TRBJ1-2|18|.|TRBV7-9|TRBD1
TGTGCCAGCAGCTTAGTCTCCGGGACAGGGGGCGCCCACTATGGCTACACCTTC
CASSLVSGTGGAHYGYTF
>TRBJ1-2|15|few|TRBV29-1|.
TGCAGCGTTGTTAACTTCTTACAGGGCGTCTATGGCTACACCTTC
CSVVNFLQGVYGYTF
>TRBJ1-6|15|.|TRBV6-5|TRBD1
TGTGCCAGCAGACACCCGGGACAGAGTAATTCACCCCTCCACTTT
CASRHPGQSNSPLHF
>TRBJ2-1|15|.|TRBV30|TRBD2
TGTGCCTGGACTAGCGGGAGGGGAAGTATTAATGAGCAGTTCTTC
CAWTSGRGSINEQFF
>TRBJ1-5|14|.|TRBV19|.
TGTGCCAGTAGTACGGAGGGGGGGAATCAGCCCCAGCATTTT
CASSTEGGNQPQHF
>TRBJ2-5|16|.|TRBV5-1|TRBD2
TGCGCCAGCAGCTTTCTCGGGACTAGCGGGAGAGAGACCCAGTACTTC
CASSFLGTSGRETQYF
>TRBJ2-4|18|.|TRBV21-1|.
TGTGCCAGCAGCAACCCACCGGGACACGGCCGTGCCAAAAACATTCAGTACTTC
CASSNPPGHGRAKNIQYF
>TRBJ1-3|14|.|TRBV9|TRBD1
TGTGCCGGATCAACAGGGGATGATGGAAACACCATATATTTT
CAGSTGDDGNTIYF
>TRBJ2-3|15|.|TRBV28|.
TGTGCCAGCAGTTTTCAGGGGTTGGGCACAGATACGCAGTATTTT
CASSFQGLGTDTQYF
>TRBJ2-2|16|.|TRBV5-1|.
TGCGCCAGCAGCCATACAGGGCCACCGAACACCGGGGAGCTGTTTTTT
CASSHTGPPNTGELFF
>TRBJ2-7|15|once|TRBV5-1|.
TGCGCCAGCAGCCCCCTGGGAGGGGGCTCCTACGAGCAGTACTTC
CASSPLGGGSYEQYF
>TRBJ2-7|13|once|TRBV7-9|TRBD2
TGTTCCAGCACACTAGCGGAAGGTTACGAGCAGTACTTC
CSSTLAEGYEQYF
>TRBJ1-1|14|.|TRBV28|.
TGTGCCAGCTCCCTGGGGCAGCAGAACACTGAAGCTTTCTTT
CASSLGQQNTEAFF
>TRBJ1-2|12|once|TRBV6-1|.
TGTGCCGGGGCTGCAGGTTTCTATGGCTACACCTTC
CAGAAGFYGYTF
>TRBJ2-7|13|.|TRBV6-5|TRBD1
TGTGCCGCCAGACAGGGCCCTAACCTCGAGCAGTACTTC
CAARQGPNLEQYF
>TRBJ2-2|18|.|TRBV4-3|.
TGCGCCAGCAGCCAAGACTACTTGCGGGGTCCCAACACCGGGGAGCTGTTTTTT
CASSQDYLRGPNTGELFF
>TRBJ2-5|14|.|TRBV25-1|TRBD2
TGTGCCAGCTCGACGCGAGCGGGGGTAGAGACCCAGTACTTC
CASSTRAGVETQYF
>TRBJ1-1|14|.|TRBV19|.
TGTGCCAGTAGTATACAGGGTGAGAAAGCTGAAGCTTTCTTT
CASSIQGEKAEAFF
>TRBJ2-2|14|.|TRBV2|.
TGTGCCAGCAGTGCGAACCGCGACACCGGGGAGCTGTTTTTT
CASSANRDTGELFF
>TRBJ2-7|14|few|TRBV18|.
TGTGCCAGCTCATTTTCGGGAGAGGGGTACGAGCAGTACTTC
CASSFSGEGYEQYF
>TRBJ2-1|15|.|TRBV5-1|TRBD1
TGCGCCAGCAGCACGGGACAGGGGGGTCGCAATGAGCAGTTCTTC
CASSTGQGGRNEQFF
>TRBJ1-2|13|.|TRBV27|.
TGTGCCCGAAAAGGGGGGGTAAGTTATGGCTACACCTTC
CARKGGVSYGYTF
>TRBJ2-2|17|.|TRBV19|.
TGTGCCAGTAAAAACGGCGGCGGCGCGAGACGCACCGGGGAGCTGTTTTTT
CASKNGGGARRTGELFF
>TRBJ1-2|14|.|TRBV5-1|.
TGCGCCAGCAGCCGGGACAACCAAAACTATGGCTACACCTTC
CASSRDNQNYGYTF